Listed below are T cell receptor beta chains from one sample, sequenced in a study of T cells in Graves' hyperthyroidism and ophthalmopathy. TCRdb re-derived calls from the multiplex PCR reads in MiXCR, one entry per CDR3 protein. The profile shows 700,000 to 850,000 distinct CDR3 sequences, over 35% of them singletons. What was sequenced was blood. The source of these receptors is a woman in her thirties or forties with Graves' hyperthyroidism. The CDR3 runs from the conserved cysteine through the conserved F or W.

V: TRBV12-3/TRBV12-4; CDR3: CASSFELAGVYEQYF
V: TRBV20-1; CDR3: CSAGEGRRETQYF
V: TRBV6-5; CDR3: CASSRDYSLYGYTF
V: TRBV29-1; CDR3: CSFRQGGEKLFF
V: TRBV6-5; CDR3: CASSLWQNANYGYTF
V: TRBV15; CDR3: CATSRARRDGEQYF
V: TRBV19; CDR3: CASSNPYRENTEAFF
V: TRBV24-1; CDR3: CATSGRGRGNQPQHF
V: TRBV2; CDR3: CASNPRGQGPQPQHF
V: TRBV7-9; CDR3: CASSRTGGAGANVLTF
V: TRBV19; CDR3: CASSIGQMNYGYTF
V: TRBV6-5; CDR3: CASNGQGISYEQYF
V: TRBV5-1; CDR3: CASSLDGTLNTGELFF